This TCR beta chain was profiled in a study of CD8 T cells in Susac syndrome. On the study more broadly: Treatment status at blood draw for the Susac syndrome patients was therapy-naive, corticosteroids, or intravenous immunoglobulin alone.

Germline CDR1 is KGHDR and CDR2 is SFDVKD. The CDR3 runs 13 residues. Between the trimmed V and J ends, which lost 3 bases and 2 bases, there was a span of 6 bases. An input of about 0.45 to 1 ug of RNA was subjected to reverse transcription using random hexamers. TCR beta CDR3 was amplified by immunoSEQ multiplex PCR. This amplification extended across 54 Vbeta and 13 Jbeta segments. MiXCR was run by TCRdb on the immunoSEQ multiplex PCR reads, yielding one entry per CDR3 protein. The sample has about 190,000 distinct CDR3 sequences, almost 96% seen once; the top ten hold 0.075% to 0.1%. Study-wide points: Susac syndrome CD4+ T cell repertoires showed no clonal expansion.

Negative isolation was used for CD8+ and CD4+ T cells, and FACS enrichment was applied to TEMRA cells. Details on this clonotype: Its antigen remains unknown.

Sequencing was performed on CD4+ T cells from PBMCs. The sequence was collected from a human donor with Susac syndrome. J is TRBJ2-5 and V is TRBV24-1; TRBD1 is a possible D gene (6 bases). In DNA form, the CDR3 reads TGTGCCACCAGTGATCAGGGGCAAGAGACCCAGTACTTC. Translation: CATSDQGQETQYF.